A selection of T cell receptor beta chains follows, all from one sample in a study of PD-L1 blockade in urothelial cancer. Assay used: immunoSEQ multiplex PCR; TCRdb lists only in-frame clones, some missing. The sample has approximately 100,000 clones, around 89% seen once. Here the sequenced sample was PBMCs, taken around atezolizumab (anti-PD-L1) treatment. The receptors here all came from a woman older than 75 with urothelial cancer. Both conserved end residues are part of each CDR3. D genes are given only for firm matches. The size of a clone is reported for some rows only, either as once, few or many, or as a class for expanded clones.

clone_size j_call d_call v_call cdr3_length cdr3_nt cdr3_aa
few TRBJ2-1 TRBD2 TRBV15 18 TGTGCCACCAGCAGAGAACGTTCGCGGACTAGCTCCTACAATGAGCAGTTCTTC CATSRERSRTSSYNEQFF
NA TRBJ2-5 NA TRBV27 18 TGTGCCAGCAGTTTGGGGTGGGGTGGGGTGGGGGCGACGGAGACCCAGTACTTC CASSLGWGGVGATETQYF
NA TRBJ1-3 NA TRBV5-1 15 TGCGCCAGCAGCATCTCGAGTGTCTCTGGAAACACCATATATTTT CASSISSVSGNTIYF
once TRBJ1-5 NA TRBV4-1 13 TGCGCCAGCAGCCAGGGGGCACAACAGCCCCAGCATTTT CASSQGAQQPQHF
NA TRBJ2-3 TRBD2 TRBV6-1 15 TGTGCCAGCAGTGAAGAGGCGGGAGGGGCAGATACGCAGTATTTT CASSEEAGGADTQYF
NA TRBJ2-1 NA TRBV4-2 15 TGTGCCAGCAGCCAAGATTACGCGGCAAACCTGGAGCAGTTCTTC CASSQDYAANLEQFF
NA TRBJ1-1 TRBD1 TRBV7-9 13 TGTGCCAGCAGCTTAGGACAGGGGGCACAAGCTTTCTTT CASSLGQGAQAFF
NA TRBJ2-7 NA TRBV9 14 TGTGCCAGCAGCCCCCCCCATAGAAACTACGAGCAGTACTTC CASSPPHRNYEQYF
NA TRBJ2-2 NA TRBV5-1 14 TGCGCCAGCAGCTTGCTAGATCGGACCGGGGAGCTGTTTTTT CASSLLDRTGELFF
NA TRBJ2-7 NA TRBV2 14 TGTGCCAGCAAGGTTACAGGGAGCTCCTACGAGCAGTACTTC CASKVTGSSYEQYF
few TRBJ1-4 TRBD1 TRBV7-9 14 TGTGCCAGCAGCACGGGACAGGGGGATGAAAAACTGTTTTTT CASSTGQGDEKLFF
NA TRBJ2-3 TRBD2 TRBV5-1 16 TGCGCCAGCAGCTTGTCCCGACTAGCGGGCTCCGATACGCAGTATTTT CASSLSRLAGSDTQYF